The sequence of this TCR beta chain was determined in a study of T cells after yellow fever vaccination. Turning to the study itself: Low-cell-number fractions underwent preparation using SMART-Seq v4 Ultra Low Input.

This clonotype was seen ten or more times. The CDR3 loop spans 15 amino acids. Germline V gene lookup returns CDR1 SGHTA and CDR2 FQGNSA. The junction had 10 bases not matched to a gene; V was cut back by 5 bases and J by 8 bases. TCRdb itself ran the 5' RACE reads through MiXCR, one entry per CDR3 protein. This table holds 55,000 or so distinct CDR3 sequences, 6.6% found once. The source is a man between 18 and 35 years old who received the YFV17D yellow fever vaccine. The specimen comprised CD8+ T cells not binding an NS4B(214-222) dextramer, sorted from PBMCs, sampled roughly 45 days after the first yellow fever vaccination. The chain is built from TRBV7-2 and TRBJ2-1; TRBD2 aligns across 9 bases. The CDR3, as DNA: TGTGCCAGCAGCAACGCGGGGGGGCCGATCTATGAGCAGTTCTTC. Translated: CASSNAGGPIYEQFF.